The TCR beta chain described here comes from a study of cytomegalovirus exposure and HLA in healthy donors. Whole-study results and caveats: Some V segments could not be told apart, so they were left out, TRBV6-2 and TRBV6-3 among them. Reportedly, a later analysis found an Asian-associated ancestry cluster had fewer N-insertions than the roughly 700-donor mean.

Concerning this clone: Its antigen is not identified.

Healthy bone marrow donors formed the donor group. The PCR ran on 60 Vbeta and 13 Jbeta primers. The method was immunoSEQ multiplex PCR; TCRdb's version includes in-frame clones alone and lacks a portion of them. This sample has nearly 200,000 clones, with 82% found just once. Germline CDR1 reads SQVTM; CDR2 reads ANQGSEA. V lost 4 bases and J 0 bases, leaving 7 bases between the germline ends. The CDR3 runs to 13 residues. Sequencing was performed on PBMCs. This receptor was identified in a boy aged 2 to 9 in good health and CMV-seronegative. The chain has TRBV29-1 and TRBJ2-4; no definite D call. CDR3 sequence: CSVALLAKNIQYF. CDR3 coding DNA: TGCAGCGTTGCCCTACTAGCCAAAAACATTCAGTACTTC.